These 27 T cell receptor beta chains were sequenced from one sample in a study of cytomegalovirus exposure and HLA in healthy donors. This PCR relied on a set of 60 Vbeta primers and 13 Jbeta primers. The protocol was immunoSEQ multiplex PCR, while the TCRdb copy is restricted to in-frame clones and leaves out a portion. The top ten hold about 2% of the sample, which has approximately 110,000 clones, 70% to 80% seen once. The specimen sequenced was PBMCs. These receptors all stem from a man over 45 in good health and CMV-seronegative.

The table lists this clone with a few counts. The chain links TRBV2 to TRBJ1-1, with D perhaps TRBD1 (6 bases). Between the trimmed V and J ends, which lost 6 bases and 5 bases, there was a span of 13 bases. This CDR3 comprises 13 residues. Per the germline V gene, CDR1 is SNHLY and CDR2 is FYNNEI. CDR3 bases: TGTGCCAGCAGGATGGCAGGGGATACTGAAGCTTTCTTT. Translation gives CASRMAGDTEAFF.

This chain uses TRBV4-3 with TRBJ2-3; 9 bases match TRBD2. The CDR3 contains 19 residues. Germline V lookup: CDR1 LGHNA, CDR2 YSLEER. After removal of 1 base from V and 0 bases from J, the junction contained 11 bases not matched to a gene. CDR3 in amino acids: CASSQAARGGEGSTDTQYF. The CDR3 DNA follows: TGCGCCAGCAGCCAAGCCGCGCGGGGGGGCGAGGGTAGCACAGATACGCAGTATTTT.

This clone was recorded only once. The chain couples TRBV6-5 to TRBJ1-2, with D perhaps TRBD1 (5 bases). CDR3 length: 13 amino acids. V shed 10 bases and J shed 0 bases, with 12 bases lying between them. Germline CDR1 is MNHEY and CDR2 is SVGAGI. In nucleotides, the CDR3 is TGTGCCACAAGGACACCAGCTAACTATGGCTACACCTTC. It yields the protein CATRTPANYGYTF.

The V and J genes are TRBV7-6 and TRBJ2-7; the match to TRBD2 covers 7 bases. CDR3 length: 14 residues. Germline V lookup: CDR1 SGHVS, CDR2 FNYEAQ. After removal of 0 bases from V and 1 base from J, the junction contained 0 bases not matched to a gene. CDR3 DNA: TGTGCCAGCAGCTTAGCGCGGGGGTCCTACGAGCAGTACTTC. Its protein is CASSLARGSYEQYF.

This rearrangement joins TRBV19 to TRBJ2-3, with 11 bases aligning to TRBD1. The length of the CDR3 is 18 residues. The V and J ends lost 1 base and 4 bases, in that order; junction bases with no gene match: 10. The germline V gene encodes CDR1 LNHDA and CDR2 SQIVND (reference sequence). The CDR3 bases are TGTGCCAGTAGTATAGGATGGAGGAGGACAGGGGGCGCAGATACGCAGTATTTT. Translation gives CASSIGWRRTGGADTQYF.

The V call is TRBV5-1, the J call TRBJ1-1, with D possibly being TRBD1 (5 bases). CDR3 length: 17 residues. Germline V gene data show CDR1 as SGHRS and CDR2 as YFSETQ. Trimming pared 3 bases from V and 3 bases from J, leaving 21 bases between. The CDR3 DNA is TGCGCCAGCAGCTCCGGCAGCCGGGGGGTGGGGGACACTGAAGCTTTCTTT. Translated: CASSSGSRGVGDTEAFF.

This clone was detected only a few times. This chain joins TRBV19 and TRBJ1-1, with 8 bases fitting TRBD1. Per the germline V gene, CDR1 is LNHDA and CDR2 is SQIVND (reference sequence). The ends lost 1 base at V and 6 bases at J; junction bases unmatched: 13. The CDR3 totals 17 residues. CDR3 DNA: TGTGCCAGTAGTATAGCGATGACAGGGGTCCGAGGGGCTGAAGCTTTCTTT. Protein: CASSIAMTGVRGAEAFF. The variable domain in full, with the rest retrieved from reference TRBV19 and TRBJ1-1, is DGGITQSPKYLFRKEGQNVTLSCEQNLNHDAMYWYRQDPGQGLRLIYYSQIVNDFQKGDIAEGYSVSREKKESFPLTVTSAQKNPTAFYLCASSIAMTGVRGAEAFFGQGTRLTVV.

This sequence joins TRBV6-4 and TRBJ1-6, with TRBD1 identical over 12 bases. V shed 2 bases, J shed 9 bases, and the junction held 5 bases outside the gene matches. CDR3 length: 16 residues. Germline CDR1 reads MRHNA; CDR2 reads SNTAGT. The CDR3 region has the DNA TGTGCCAGCAGTGACGGGGGACAGGGGGCGAGTTCACCCCTCCACTTT. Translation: CASSDGGQGASSPLHF.

This chain's CDR3 is CASSLGTGGMDTEAFF. The DNA for the CDR3 is TGCGCCAGCAGCTTGGGGACAGGGGGCATGGACACTGAAGCTTTCTTT. V usage is TRBV5-1 and J usage is TRBJ1-1, with 11 bases matching TRBD1. This CDR3 spans 16 amino acids. Germline-derived CDR1 and CDR2 are SGHRS and YFSETQ. Trimming at V came to 0 bases and at J to 3 bases, leaving 4 bases not matched to a gene.

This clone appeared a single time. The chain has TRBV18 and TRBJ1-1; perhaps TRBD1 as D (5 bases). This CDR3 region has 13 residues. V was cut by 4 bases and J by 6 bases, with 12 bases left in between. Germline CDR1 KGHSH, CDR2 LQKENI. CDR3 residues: CASSLGLGPEAFF. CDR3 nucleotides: TGTGCCAGCTCACTGGGGCTGGGGCCTGAAGCTTTCTTT.

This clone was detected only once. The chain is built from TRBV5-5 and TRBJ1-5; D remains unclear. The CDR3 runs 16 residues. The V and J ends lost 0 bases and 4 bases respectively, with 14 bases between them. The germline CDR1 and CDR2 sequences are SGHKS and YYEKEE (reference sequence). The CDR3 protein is CASSLAPVDLNQPQHF. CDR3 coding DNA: TGTGCCAGCAGCTTGGCTCCGGTCGATCTTAATCAGCCCCAGCATTTT.

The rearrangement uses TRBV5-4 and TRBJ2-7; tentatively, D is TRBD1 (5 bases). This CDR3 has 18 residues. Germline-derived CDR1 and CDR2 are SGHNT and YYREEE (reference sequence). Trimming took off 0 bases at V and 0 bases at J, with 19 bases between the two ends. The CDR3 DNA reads TGTGCCAGCAGCTTGGTGGGGCGCTTTGGGGAACCCTCCTACGAGCAGTACTTC. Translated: CASSLVGRFGEPSYEQYF. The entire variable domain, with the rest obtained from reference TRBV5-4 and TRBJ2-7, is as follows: ETGVTQSPTHLIKTRGQQVTLRCSSQSGHNTVSWYQQALGQGPQFIFQYYREEENGRGNFPPRFSGLQFPNYSSELNVNALELDDSALYLCASSLVGRFGEPSYEQYFGPGTRLTVT.

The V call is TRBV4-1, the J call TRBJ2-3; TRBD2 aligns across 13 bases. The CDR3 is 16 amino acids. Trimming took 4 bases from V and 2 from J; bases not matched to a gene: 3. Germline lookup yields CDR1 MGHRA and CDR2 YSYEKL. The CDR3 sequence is CASSLGTSGVTDTQYF. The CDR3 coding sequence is TGCGCCAGCAGCCTGGGGACTAGCGGGGTCACAGATACGCAGTATTTT.

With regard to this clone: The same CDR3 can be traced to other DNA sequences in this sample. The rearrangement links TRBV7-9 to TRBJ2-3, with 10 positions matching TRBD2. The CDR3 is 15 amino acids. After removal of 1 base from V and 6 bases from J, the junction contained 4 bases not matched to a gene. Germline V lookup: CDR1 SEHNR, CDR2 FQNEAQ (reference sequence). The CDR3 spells CASSLVLAGADTQYF. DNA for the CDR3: TGTGCCAGCAGCTTAGTGCTAGCGGGGGCGGATACGCAGTATTTT.

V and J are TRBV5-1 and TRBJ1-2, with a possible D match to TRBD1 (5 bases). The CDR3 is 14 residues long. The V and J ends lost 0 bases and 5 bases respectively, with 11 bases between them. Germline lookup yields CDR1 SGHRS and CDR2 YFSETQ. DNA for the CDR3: TGCGCCAGCAGCTTGGCTATAGGGGAATATGGCTACACCTTC. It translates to CASSLAIGEYGYTF.

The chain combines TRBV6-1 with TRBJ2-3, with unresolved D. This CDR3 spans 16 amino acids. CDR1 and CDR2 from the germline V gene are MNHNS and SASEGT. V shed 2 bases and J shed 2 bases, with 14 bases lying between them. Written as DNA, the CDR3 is TGTGCCAGCAGTGAACGCATCGTCAGTTTCACAGATACGCAGTATTTT. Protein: CASSERIVSFTDTQYF.

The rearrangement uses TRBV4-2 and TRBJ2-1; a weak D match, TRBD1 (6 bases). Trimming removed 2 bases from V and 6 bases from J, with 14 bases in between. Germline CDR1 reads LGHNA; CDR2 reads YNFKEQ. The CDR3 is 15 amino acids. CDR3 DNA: TGTGCCAGCAGCCAACGGGACACGGACTCCAATGAGCAGTTCTTC. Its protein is CASSQRDTDSNEQFF.

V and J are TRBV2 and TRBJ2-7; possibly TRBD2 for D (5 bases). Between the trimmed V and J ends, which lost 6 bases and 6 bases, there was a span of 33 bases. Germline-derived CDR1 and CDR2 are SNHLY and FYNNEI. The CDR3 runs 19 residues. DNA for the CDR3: TGTGCCAGCAGGGCGCCTCCCCTGGGAAGCGCCCTCGGGGAAAGCGAGCAGTACTTC. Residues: CASRAPPLGSALGESEQYF. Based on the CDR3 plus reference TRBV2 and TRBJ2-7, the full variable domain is EPEVTQTPSHQVTQMGQEVILRCVPISNHLYFYWYRQILGQKVEFLVSFYNNEISEKSEIFDDQFSVERPDGSNFTLKIRSTKLEDSAMYFCASRAPPLGSALGESEQYFGPGTRLTVT.

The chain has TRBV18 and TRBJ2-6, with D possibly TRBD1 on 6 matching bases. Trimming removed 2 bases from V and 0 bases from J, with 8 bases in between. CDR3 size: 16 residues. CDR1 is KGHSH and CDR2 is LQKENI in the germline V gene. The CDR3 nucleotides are TGTGCCAGCTCACCAGGGGACAACTCTGGGGCCAACGTCCTGACTTTC. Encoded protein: CASSPGDNSGANVLTF.

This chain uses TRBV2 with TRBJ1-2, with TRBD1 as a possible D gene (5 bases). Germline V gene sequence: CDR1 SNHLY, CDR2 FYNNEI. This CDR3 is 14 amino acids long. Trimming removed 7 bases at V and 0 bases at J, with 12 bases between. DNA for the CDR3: TGTGCCAGCACCAGACAGACCGCTAACTATGGCTACACCTTC. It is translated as CASTRQTANYGYTF.

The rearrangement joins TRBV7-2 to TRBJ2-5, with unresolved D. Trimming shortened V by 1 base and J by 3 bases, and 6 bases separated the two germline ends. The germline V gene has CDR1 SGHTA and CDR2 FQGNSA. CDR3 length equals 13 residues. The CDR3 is CASSLEAEETQYF. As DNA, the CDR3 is TGTGCCAGCAGCTTAGAGGCGGAAGAGACCCAGTACTTC.

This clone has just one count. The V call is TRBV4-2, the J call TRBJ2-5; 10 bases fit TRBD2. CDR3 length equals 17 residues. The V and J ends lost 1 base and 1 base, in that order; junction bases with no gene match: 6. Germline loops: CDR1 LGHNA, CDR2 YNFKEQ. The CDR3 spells CASSQGPSGGSQETQYF. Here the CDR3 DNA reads TGTGCCAGCAGCCAAGGCCCTAGCGGGGGCTCCCAAGAGACCCAGTACTTC.

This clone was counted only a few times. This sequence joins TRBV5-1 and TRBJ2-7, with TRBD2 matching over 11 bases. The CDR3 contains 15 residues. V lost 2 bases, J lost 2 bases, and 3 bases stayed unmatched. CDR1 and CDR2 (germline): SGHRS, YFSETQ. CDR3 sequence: CASSLLAGVAYEQYF. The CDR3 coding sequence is TGCGCCAGCAGCTTACTAGCGGGGGTGGCCTACGAGCAGTACTTC.

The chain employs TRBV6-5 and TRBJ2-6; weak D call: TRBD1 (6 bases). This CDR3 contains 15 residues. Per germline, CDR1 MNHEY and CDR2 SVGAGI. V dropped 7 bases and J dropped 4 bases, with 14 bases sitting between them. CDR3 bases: TGTGCCAGCAACGCAGGGGCACCAGGGGCCAACGTCCTGACTTTC. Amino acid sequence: CASNAGAPGANVLTF.

The CDR3 DNA sequence: TGTGCCAGTAGTCCCTGGACAGCGGACGGTGAAAAACTGTTTTTT. It is translated as CASSPWTADGEKLFF. The chain has TRBV19 and TRBJ1-4; D perhaps matches TRBD1 (6 bases). The germline V gene has CDR1 LNHDA and CDR2 SQIVND (reference sequence). The length of the CDR3 is 15 residues. The germline V and J ends were trimmed by 5 bases and 7 bases, with 17 bases remaining between them.

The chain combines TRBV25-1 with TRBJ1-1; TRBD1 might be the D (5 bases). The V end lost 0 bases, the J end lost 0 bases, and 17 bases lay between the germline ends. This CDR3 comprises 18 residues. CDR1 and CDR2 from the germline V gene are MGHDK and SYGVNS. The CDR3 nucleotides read TGTGCCAGCAGTGAATATAGCCCTTACCAGGGAATGAACACTGAAGCTTTCTTT. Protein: CASSEYSPYQGMNTEAFF.

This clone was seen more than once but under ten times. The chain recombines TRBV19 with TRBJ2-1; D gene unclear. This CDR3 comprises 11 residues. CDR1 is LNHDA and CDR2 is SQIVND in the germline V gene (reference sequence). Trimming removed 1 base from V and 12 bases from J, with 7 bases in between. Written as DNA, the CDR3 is TGTGCCAGTAGTATAGGCTACAGGCAGTTCTTC. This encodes CASSIGYRQFF.